The clone carrying this T cell receptor (beta chain) was detected a few times. The target antigen is unknown. The sample is drawn from a study of blood T cells in healthy people across ages. Study results and caveats: When set beside aged donors, long-lived donors presented more naive CD4+ cells and higher diversity. Observed TCR beta diversity showed a strong correlation with the percentage of naive T cells as measured by flow cytometry.

The second PCR ran roughly 6 to 12 cycles with a sample-barcoded 5' primer and J-beta primers. MiXCR was run by TCRdb on the 5' RACE reads, yielding one entry per CDR3 protein. The sample has over 950,000 distinct CDR3 sequences, under 40% seen once; the top ten hold under 15%. This CDR3 spans 14 amino acids. Trimming took off 2 bases at V and 8 bases at J, with 12 bases between the two ends. From germline, CDR1 is SNHLY and CDR2 FYNNEI. The TCR comes from a man between 18 and 29 years old in good health. The rearrangement uses TRBV2 and TRBJ1-4; D may be TRBD1 (6 bases). Source material: blood. CDR3 sequence: CASSERRGNEKLFF. The DNA of the CDR3 is TGTGCCAGCAGTGAACGCAGGGGTAACGAAAAACTGTTTTTT. The full variable domain, completed using reference TRBV2 and TRBJ1-4, is EPEVTQTPSHQVTQMGQEVILRCVPISNHLYFYWYRQILGQKVEFLVSFYNNEISEKSEIFDDQFSVERPDGSNFTLKIRSTKLEDSAMYFCASSERRGNEKLFFGSGTQLSVL.